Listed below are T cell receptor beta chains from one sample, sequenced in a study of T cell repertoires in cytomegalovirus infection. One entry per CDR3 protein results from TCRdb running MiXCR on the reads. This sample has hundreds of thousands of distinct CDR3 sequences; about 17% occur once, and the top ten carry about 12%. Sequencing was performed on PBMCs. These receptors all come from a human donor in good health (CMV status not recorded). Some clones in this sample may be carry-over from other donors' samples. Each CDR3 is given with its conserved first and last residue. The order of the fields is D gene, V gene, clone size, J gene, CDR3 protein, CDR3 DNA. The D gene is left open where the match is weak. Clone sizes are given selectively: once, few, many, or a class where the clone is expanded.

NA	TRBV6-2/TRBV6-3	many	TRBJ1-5	CASSYVSREQPQHF	TGTGCCAGCAGTTACGTCTCCAGGGAGCAGCCCCAGCATTTT
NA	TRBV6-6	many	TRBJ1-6	CASSYSRGRNIDSPLHF	TGTGCCAGCAGTTACTCTAGGGGCCGGAATATTGATTCACCCCTCCACTTT
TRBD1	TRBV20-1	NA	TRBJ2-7	CSARDRVRSYEQYF	TGCAGTGCTAGGGACAGGGTGAGGAGCTACGAGCAGTACTTC
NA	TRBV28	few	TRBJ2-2	CASSSSGATGPPGVLFF	TGTGCCAGCAGTTCGTCCGGTGCGACAGGCCCACCGGGCGTGCTGTTTTTT
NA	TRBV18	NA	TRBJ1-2	CASSPDSSRLGFYGYTF	TGTGCCAGCTCACCTGACAGTTCACGATTGGGATTCTATGGCTACACCTTC
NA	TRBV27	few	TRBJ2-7	CASSSHLQRDLGEQYF	TGTGCCAGCAGTTCACATTTACAGAGGGACTTGGGAGAGCAGTACTTC
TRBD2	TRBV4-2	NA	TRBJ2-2	CASSQDYILAGGPAGELFF	TGTGCCAGCAGCCAAGATTACATACTAGCGGGGGGGCCTGCCGGGGAGCTGTTTTTT
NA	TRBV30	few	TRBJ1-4	CAWSFLRLTNEKLFF	TGTGCCTGGAGTTTTCTTAGGCTAACTAATGAAAAACTGTTTTTT
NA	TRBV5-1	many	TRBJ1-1	CASSFDGNTEAFF	TGTGCCAGCAGCTTCGACGGGAACACTGAAGCTTTCTTT
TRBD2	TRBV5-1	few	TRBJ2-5	CASRYGTSGVGETQYF	TGCGCCAGCAGATACGGGACTAGCGGGGTTGGAGAGACCCAGTACTTC
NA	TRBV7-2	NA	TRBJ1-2	CASSPVTIGDYGYTF	TGTGCCAGCAGCCCTGTGACAATCGGCGACTATGGCTACACCTTC
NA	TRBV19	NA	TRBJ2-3	CASSIPAASTDTQYF	TGTGCCAGTAGTATACCGGCGGCTAGCACAGATACGCAGTATTTT
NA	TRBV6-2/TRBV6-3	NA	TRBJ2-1	CASSYGCAVYNEQFF	TGTGCCAGCAGTTATGGATGCGCCGTCTACAATGAGCAGTTCTTC
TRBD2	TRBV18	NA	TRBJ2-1	CASSYGGEQFF	TGTGCCAGCTCCTACGGGGGGGAGCAGTTCTTC
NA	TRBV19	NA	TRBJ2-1	CASRLDSYNEQFF	TGTGCCAGTAGGTTGGATTCCTACAATGAGCAGTTCTTC
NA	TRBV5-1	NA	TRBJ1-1	CASSFREDTEAFF	TGCGCCAGCAGCTTCAGGGAGGACACTGAAGCTTTCTTT
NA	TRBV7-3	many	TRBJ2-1	CASSPDWSSEQFF	TGTGCCAGCAGCCCCGATTGGAGCTCTGAGCAGTTCTTC
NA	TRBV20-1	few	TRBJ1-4	CSAPDLQSRGEKLFF	TGCAGTGCCCCAGACCTCCAATCCCGGGGAGAAAAACTGTTTTTT
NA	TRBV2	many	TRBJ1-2	CASSGSRARGGYGYTF	TGTGCCAGCAGTGGGAGCAGGGCCCGAGGCGGTTATGGCTACACCTTC
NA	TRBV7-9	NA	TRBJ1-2	CASSLWAGANYGYTF	TGTGCCAGCAGCTTATGGGCAGGGGCTAACTATGGCTACACCTTC
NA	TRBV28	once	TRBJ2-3	CASSFVSWGTDTQYF	TGTGCCAGCAGTTTTGTTAGCTGGGGGACAGATACGCAGTATTTT
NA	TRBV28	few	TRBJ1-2	CASSLGFGAASHANYGYTF	TGTGCCAGCAGTTTGGGCTTTGGGGCAGCCTCACACGCTAACTATGGCTACACCTTC
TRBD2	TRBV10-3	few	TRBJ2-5	CAIKGGLAGGEETQYF	TGTGCCATCAAGGGCGGGCTAGCGGGGGGAGAAGAGACCCAGTACTTC
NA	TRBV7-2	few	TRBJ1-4	CASSLRVEKLFF	TGTGCCAGCAGCCTCAGGGTCGAAAAACTGTTTTTT
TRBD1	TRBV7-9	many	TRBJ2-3	CASSKGQGDADTQYF	TGTGCCAGCTCCAAGGGACAGGGGGACGCAGATACGCAGTATTTT
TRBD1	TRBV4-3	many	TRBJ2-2	CASSRFTGTGERELFF	TGCGCCAGCAGCCGCTTCACCGGGACAGGGGAAAGGGAGCTGTTTTTT
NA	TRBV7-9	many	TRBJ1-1	CASSFPPRTASNTEAFF	TGTGCCAGCAGCTTCCCACCCCGGACAGCGTCAAACACTGAAGCTTTCTTT
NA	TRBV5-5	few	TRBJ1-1	CASSLGLQDTEAFF	TGTGCCAGCAGCTTAGGGTTGCAAGACACTGAAGCTTTCTTT
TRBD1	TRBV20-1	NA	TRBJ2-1	CSARVDRVEQFF	TGCAGTGCTAGAGTTGACAGGGTTGAGCAGTTCTTC
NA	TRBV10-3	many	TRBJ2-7	CAIGRAVGQDDEQYF	TGTGCCATTGGAAGGGCCGTCGGACAAGACGACGAGCAGTACTTC
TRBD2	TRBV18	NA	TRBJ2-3	CASSTSGGATDTQYF	TGTGCCAGCTCAACTAGCGGGGGGGCCACAGATACGCAGTATTTT
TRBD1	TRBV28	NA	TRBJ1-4	CASSSPTGDREKLFF	TGTGCCAGCAGTTCCCCGACAGGGGACCGTGAAAAACTGTTTTTT
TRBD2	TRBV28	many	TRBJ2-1	CASSAAGGPSNEQFF	TGTGCCAGCAGTGCAGCGGGGGGGCCAAGCAATGAGCAGTTCTTC
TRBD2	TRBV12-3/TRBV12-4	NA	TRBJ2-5	CASSFRAGQETQYF	TGTGCCAGCAGTTTTAGAGCGGGACAAGAGACCCAGTACTTC
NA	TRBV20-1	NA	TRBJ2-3	CSAGLGGGDTQYF	TGCAGTGCCGGATTGGGGGGCGGAGATACGCAGTATTTT
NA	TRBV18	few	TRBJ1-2	CASSPQGDLNYGYTF	TGTGCCAGCTCACCACAGGGGGACTTGAACTATGGCTACACCTTC
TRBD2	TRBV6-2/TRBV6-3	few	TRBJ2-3	CASTGSGGDADTQYF	TGTGCCAGCACCGGCAGCGGGGGTGACGCAGATACGCAGTATTTT
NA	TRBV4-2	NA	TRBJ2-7	CASSQMGNSYEQYF	TGTGCCAGCAGCCAGATGGGAAACTCCTACGAGCAGTACTTC
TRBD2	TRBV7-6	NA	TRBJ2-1	CASSLFGTSGGDSYSYNEQFF	TGTGCCAGCAGCTTGTTCGGGACTAGCGGGGGGGACTCGTACTCCTACAATGAGCAGTTCTTC